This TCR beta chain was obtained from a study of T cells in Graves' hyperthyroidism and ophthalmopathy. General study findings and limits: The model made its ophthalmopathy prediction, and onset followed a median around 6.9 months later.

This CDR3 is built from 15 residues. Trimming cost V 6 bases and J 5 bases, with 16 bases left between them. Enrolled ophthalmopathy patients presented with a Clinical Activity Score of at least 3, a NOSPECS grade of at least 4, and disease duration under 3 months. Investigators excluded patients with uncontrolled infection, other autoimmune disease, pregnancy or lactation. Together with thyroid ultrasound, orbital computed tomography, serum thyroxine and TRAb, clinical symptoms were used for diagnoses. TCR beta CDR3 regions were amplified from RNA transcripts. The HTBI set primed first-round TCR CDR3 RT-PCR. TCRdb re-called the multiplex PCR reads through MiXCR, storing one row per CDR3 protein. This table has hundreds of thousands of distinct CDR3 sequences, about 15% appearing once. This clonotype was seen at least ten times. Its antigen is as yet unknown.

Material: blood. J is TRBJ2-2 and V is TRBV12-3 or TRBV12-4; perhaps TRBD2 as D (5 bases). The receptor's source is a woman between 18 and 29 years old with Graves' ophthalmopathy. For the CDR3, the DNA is TGTGCCAGCAGCCCCGAAGGGAGTGGGACCGGGGAGCTGTTTTTT. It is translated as CASSPEGSGTGELFF.